This T cell receptor beta chain was captured by sequencing in a study of cytomegalovirus exposure and HLA in healthy donors. The study's findings and limits: For most subjects, TCR beta sequences were reported to predict HLA-A and HLA-B alleles with accuracy. Usually a TCR sequence was rare, but some public TCRs were found in many donors.

CDR1 is SGHAT, CDR2 FQNNGV, per germline. This CDR3 comprises 15 residues. V dropped 5 bases and J dropped 5; count of bases not matched to a gene: 6. Primers included in the PCR were 60 Vbeta and 13 Jbeta primers. Original analysis: There were tens of millions of unique TCR beta chains by a later count, and 10 million to 12 million of them were shared. Data came from immunoSEQ multiplex PCR; TCRdb stores just in-frame clones and leaves some out. The DNA was the basis for D and trimming; V, J and clone size are from that table. The data show about 140,000 clones, just under 80% seen once. This clone was found once. Its antigen is unknown.

This chain uses TRBV11-2 with TRBJ1-6; 7 nucleotides agree with TRBD1. The clonotype originates from a male donor in good health and CMV-seronegative. Input material: PBMCs. In DNA, the CDR3 is TGTGCCAGCAGCCTGACAGGGCCCAATAATTCACCCCTCCACTTT. Translated: CASSLTGPNNSPLHF.